Following are 16 T cell receptor beta chains from one sample sequenced in a study of T cells in tuberculosis (dated by TCRdb to the late 2010s). To prepare the library, the immunoSEQ multiplex PCR assay was applied. Entries here come from immuneACCESS through TCRdb and include only in-frame sequences with V and J called. Some clones fail to appear in such tables; in the studies checked, an unresolved V gene covers under half of the shortfall, and the cause of the remainder is unknown. In all, the sample holds tens of thousands of clones, and 80% to 95% of those were seen once. 2% to 2.5% of the sample is in the top ten clones. Specimen: PBMCs. All receptors derive from a donor aged 5-35 years with latent tuberculosis or without tuberculosis infection.

This chain uses TRBV7-2 with TRBJ2-1, with 14 positions matching TRBD2. The CDR3 runs 15 residues. Germline trimming cut 7 bases from V and 8 bases from J; bases unmatched to any gene: 7. CDR1 and CDR2 (germline): SGHTA, FQGNSA. DNA for the CDR3: TGTGCCAGCACTTGGGGACTAGCGGGAGACTATGAGCAGTTCTTC. Translation: CASTWGLAGDYEQFF.

The genes are TRBV11-2 and TRBJ2-5; D might be TRBD2 (6 bases). This CDR3 has 16 residues. In germline, CDR1 is SGHAT, CDR2 FQNNGV. V lost 1 base to trimming and J lost 0 bases, with 12 bases between them. CDR3 coding DNA: TGTGCCAGCAGCTTAGTCGGCGGGGAGTACCAAGAGACCCAGTACTTC. Its protein product is CASSLVGGEYQETQYF. The variable domain in full, completed from reference TRBV11-2 and TRBJ2-5, reads EAGVAQSPRYKIIEKRQSVAFWCNPISGHATLYWYQQILGQGPKLLIQFQNNGVVDDSQLPKDRFSAERLKGVDSTLKIQPAKLEDSAVYLCASSLVGGEYQETQYFGPGTRLLVL.

V and J are TRBV19 and TRBJ1-4; D gene uncertain. Trimming left V 2 bases short and J 4 bases short, with 20 bases between. This CDR3 is 18 amino acids long. Germline CDR1 LNHDA, CDR2 SQIVND (reference sequence). The CDR3 region has the DNA TGTGCCAGTAGTATAATTGGTCGGCTAAGAGGGAATAATGAAAAACTGTTTTTT. It codes for CASSIIGRLRGNNEKLFF.

The chain uses TRBV28 and TRBJ1-5; D gene unclear. Germline V CDR1 and CDR2: MDHEN, SYDVKM. V was pared by 3 bases and J by 6 bases, with 3 bases between. This CDR3 is built from 11 residues. The DNA for the CDR3 is TGTGCCAGCAGTTTGAGTCAGCCCCAGCATTTT. Translation gives CASSLSQPQHF.

The count of this clone is one. The chain combines TRBV28 with TRBJ1-2; tentative D call: TRBD1 (6 bases). CDR1 and CDR2 from the germline V gene are MDHEN and SYDVKM. The CDR3 spans 14 residues. Trimming stripped 3 bases from V and 6 bases from J, with 14 bases between. CDR3 sequence (DNA): TGTGCCAGCAGTTTTAGGGGGGAGGGGAATGGCTACACCTTC. The encoded protein is CASSFRGEGNGYTF.

V and J are TRBV2 and TRBJ1-1, with unresolved D. CDR1 and CDR2 from the germline V gene are SNHLY and FYNNEI. This CDR3 has 13 amino acids. V was trimmed by 7 bases and J by 4 bases, leaving 13 bases between them. The DNA for the CDR3 is TGTGCCAGCACTGACCGACAAGGCACTGAAGCTTTCTTT. Protein: CASTDRQGTEAFF.

The chain recombines TRBV7-7 with TRBJ2-7, with 8 bases that match TRBD1. The CDR3 runs to 13 residues. Trimming took 5 bases from V and 6 from J; bases not matched to a gene: 6. CDR1 SSHAT and CDR2 FNYEAQ come from the germline V gene (reference sequence). In DNA, the CDR3 is TGTGCCAGCAGCCCGGACAGGGTCGGCGAGCAGTACTTC. Translation gives CASSPDRVGEQYF.

The chain couples TRBV4-1 to TRBJ2-2; perhaps TRBD2 as D (5 bases). V dropped 1 base and J dropped 13 bases, with 10 bases sitting between them. CDR1 and CDR2 from the germline V gene are MGHRA and YSYEKL. This CDR3 comprises 12 residues. The CDR3 DNA follows: TGCGCCAGCAGCCAAGCCGAGGGTAGGCTGTTTTTT. It codes for CASSQAEGRLFF.

The chain uses TRBV2 and TRBJ1-5; D gene uncertain. V lost 3 bases and J 8 bases, leaving 17 bases between the germline ends. The CDR3 has 15 residues. Germline V gene data show CDR1 as SNHLY and CDR2 as FYNNEI. The CDR3: CASSESGRRWEPQHF. For the CDR3, the DNA is TGTGCCAGCAGTGAGTCAGGTCGACGGTGGGAGCCCCAGCATTTT.

The V and J genes are TRBV27 and TRBJ1-5, with no clear D. Germline V gene sequence: CDR1 MNHEY, CDR2 SMNVEV (reference sequence). The CDR3 spans 15 residues. Trimming stripped 6 bases from V and 0 bases from J, with 12 bases between. CDR3: CASSPQASSNQPQHF. In DNA form, the CDR3 reads TGTGCCAGCAGCCCCCAGGCCAGTAGCAATCAGCCCCAGCATTTT.

J is TRBJ1-1 and V is TRBV6-4, with a tentative D call TRBD1 (5 bases). Germline CDR1 MRHNA, CDR2 SNTAGT. The CDR3 has 16 amino acids. Trimming removed 1 base at V and 5 bases at J, with 17 bases between. Here the CDR3 reads CASSDLREGIKTEAFF. The DNA for the CDR3 is TGTGCCAGCAGTGACTTGCGGGAGGGGATTAAGACTGAAGCTTTCTTT.

The chain uses TRBV29-1 and TRBJ2-7; D might be TRBD2 (6 bases). Trimming pared 3 bases from V and 4 bases from J, leaving 7 bases between. Per the germline V gene, CDR1 is SQVTM and CDR2 is ANQGSEA. The CDR3 is 11 residues long. Written as DNA, the CDR3 is TGCAGCGTTGATGCGGGGTACGAGCAGTACTTC. It encodes CSVDAGYEQYF.

The V gene is TRBV11-3, the J gene TRBJ2-3; 10 bases line up with TRBD1. The CDR3 is made up of 15 amino acids. V lost 5 bases to trimming and J lost 5 bases; unmatched junction nucleotides: 7. The germline V gene has CDR1 SGHNT and CDR2 YENEEA. CDR3 amino acids: CASSHGTGALDTQYF. The DNA for the CDR3 is TGTGCCAGCAGCCACGGGACAGGGGCTTTAGATACGCAGTATTTT.

The J gene is TRBJ1-3, the V gene TRBV7-8; tentative D call: TRBD1 (5 bases). CDR1 SGHVS and CDR2 FQNEAQ come from the germline V gene. CDR3 length: 13 residues. Trimming pared 4 bases from V and 4 bases from J, leaving 8 bases between. The CDR3 reads CASSSWTGNTIYF. CDR3 bases: TGTGCCAGCAGCTCATGGACAGGAAACACCATATATTTT.

This chain links TRBV15 with TRBJ1-1; TRBD1 agrees at 11 bases. CDR1 and CDR2 (germline): LNHNV, YYDKDF (reference sequence). The junction had 5 bases not matched to a gene; V was cut back by 3 bases and J by 5 bases. This CDR3 is built from 15 residues. The CDR3 sequence: CATSRDRGLGTEAFF. The CDR3 DNA is TGTGCCACCAGCAGGGACAGGGGGCTCGGAACTGAAGCTTTCTTT.

The rearrangement uses TRBV19 and TRBJ2-3; D ambiguous. The V and J ends lost 8 bases and 4 bases respectively, with 13 bases between them. CDR1 is LNHDA, CDR2 SQIVND, per germline (reference sequence). This CDR3 is 13 amino acids long. The CDR3 is CASALEAPDTQYF. For the CDR3, the DNA is TGTGCCAGTGCCCTAGAGGCCCCAGATACGCAGTATTTT.